This TCR beta chain appears in the sequencing data of a study of T cells in Graves' hyperthyroidism and ophthalmopathy. Study at large: Any treatment followed the collection of peripheral blood at initial diagnosis. Study results and limitations: Most thyroid clonotypes expanded above 0.001 were also detected in blood.

Regions amplified from RNA transcripts were the TCR beta CDR3 regions. The HTBI primer set served for first-round RT-PCR of the TCR CDR3. TCRdb re-called the multiplex PCR reads through MiXCR, storing one row per CDR3 protein. Seen here are around 520,000 distinct CDR3 sequences, less than 15% observed once, and the top ten hold roughly 13%. V lost 2 bases and J lost 5; bases outside the gene matches: 3. This CDR3 contains 13 residues. CDR1 is GTSNPN, CDR2 SVGIG, per germline (reference sequence). The table lists this clonotype with many counts. As yet, its antigen is unknown. The sequenced sample was blood. This sequence originates from a woman aged 40-49 years with Graves' hyperthyroidism. J is TRBJ1-2 and V is TRBV30; 9 nucleotides agree with TRBD1. CDR3 bases: TGTGCCTGGAGTAAGGACAGGGGATATGGCTACACCTTC. Translated, it gives CAWSKDRGYGYTF.